A selection of T cell receptor beta chains follows, all from one sample in a study of shared clonotypes between healthy human individuals. Produced via immunoSEQ multiplex PCR; TCRdb's table is partial and in-frame only. There are hundreds of thousands of clones in the sample; approximately 96% occur only once, and 0.11% lies in the top ten. The sequencing input was naive CD8+ T cells sorted from blood. The receptors shown here come from a woman in her thirties in good health. The conserved cysteine and the conserved F or W are not part of the CDR3 here. Clone size is not always given. Where it is, it says once, few, many or a class for expanded clones.

V: TRBV2
size: few
CDR3: ASSDSSWGGYT

V: TRBV29-1
size: few
CDR3: SVEDSQDHYGYT

V: TRBV27
size: .
CDR3: ASSPGQGLDEQY

V: TRBV11-2
size: .
CDR3: ASSLDLAGGPRQTDTQY

V: TRBV13
size: .
CDR3: ASSGLAEETQY

V: TRBV29-1
size: once
CDR3: SVEVGGKLARSSYNEQF

V: TRBV28
size: .
CDR3: ASSPLDRPAEQY

V: TRBV7-8
size: .
CDR3: ASNLQANTGELF

V: TRBV27
size: .
CDR3: ASSFASDYEQY

V: TRBV28
size: .
CDR3: ASSLVSSGGYNEQF

V: TRBV5-4
size: once
CDR3: ASSRQVAGELF

V: TRBV9
size: .
CDR3: ASSPTGGENSPLH

V: TRBV7-9
size: .
CDR3: ASSSPGVSTDTQY

V: TRBV6-5
size: .
CDR3: ASRTGSSGNTIY

V: TRBV4-2
size: .
CDR3: ASSQGPPYEQY

V: TRBV28
size: .
CDR3: ASSLYGYQETQY

V: TRBV28
size: .
CDR3: ASSAVADSYEQY

V: TRBV25-1
size: .
CDR3: ASSPRLEFEQY

V: TRBV9
size: .
CDR3: ASSFPSGTYTGELF

V: TRBV19
size: .
CDR3: ASSIATVGTDTQY